This T cell receptor beta chain was recovered during a study of beta chain features in type 1 diabetes. Study-wide context: All samples together contributed around 100,000,000 sorted cells for examination.

Investigators reverse transcribed all isolated RNA, so they sequenced expressed TCRB transcripts. Millions of reads was the average for naive, central memory and regulatory T cell samples. The method was immunoSEQ multiplex PCR; TCRdb's version includes in-frame clones alone and lacks a portion of them. The table records 430,000 or so clones, 11% of them present only once. The table lists this clone with a few counts. Its antigen is as yet unknown. The germline V gene has CDR1 MDHEN and CDR2 SYDVKM. Trimming cost V 5 bases and J 2 bases; bases outside gene matches: 3. This CDR3 has 16 residues. Whole-study results and caveats: Among patients with Type 1 diabetes, TCRB CDR3s were moderately but significantly shorter in every one of the four CD4+ subsets.

The TCR comes from a woman aged 18-29 years in good health. Source material: naive CD4+ T cells from blood. This chain connects TRBV28 to TRBJ2-1; 13 positions match TRBD2. For the CDR3, the DNA is TGTGCCAGCAGTCCTGGACTAGCGGGGGCCTACAATGAGCAGTTCTTC. Protein sequence: CASSPGLAGAYNEQFF.